These 21 T cell receptor beta chains came from one sample sequenced in a study of T cells in Graves' hyperthyroidism and ophthalmopathy. Amplified TCR beta CDR3 regions derived from RNA transcripts. HTBI primers drove first-round RT-PCR of the TCR CDR3. TCRdb re-called the multiplex PCR reads with MiXCR, one entry per CDR3 protein. The sample shows 500,000 or so distinct CDR3 sequences, 15% to 20% of them seen only once. Sequencing input: blood. These receptors were collected from a woman under 30 with Graves' ophthalmopathy.

To note about this clonotype: An end of the junction differs from the germline gene, which may be a read error. V and J are TRBV9 and TRBJ1-2, with 7 bases identical to TRBD1. The CDR3 totals 13 residues. Per germline, CDR1 SGDLS and CDR2 YYNGEE. This CDR3 is CAGSGGQNYGYTF. The CDR3 region has the DNA TGTGCCGGCAGCGGGGGACAGAACTATGGCTACACCTTC.

This clonotype was seen ten or more times. The chain joins TRBV7-2 to TRBJ2-1, with D tentatively TRBD1 (6 bases). CDR1 and CDR2 (germline): SGHTA, FQGNSA. The CDR3 covers 15 residues. With 2 bases removed from V and 10 bases from J, the gap between germline ends came to 18 bases. CDR3 in DNA: TGTGCCAGCAGCTTAAGAGGGGGAAAAGGCAACGAGCAGTTCTTC. This translates into CASSLRGGKGNEQFF.

There are many counts of this clonotype. The chain links TRBV7-2 to TRBJ1-1, with D tentatively TRBD1 (6 bases). Germline V CDR1 and CDR2: SGHTA, FQGNSA. Trimming removed 1 base at V and 1 base at J, with 13 bases between. The CDR3 runs 16 residues. The CDR3 DNA follows: TGTGCCAGCAGCTTAGATAACAGGGTCGGGAACACTGAAGCTTTCTTT. This gives the protein CASSLDNRVGNTEAFF.

Regarding this clonotype: A much larger clone lies one base from this, so it may be a read error. This chain connects TRBV3-1 to TRBJ2-7; 10 bases match TRBD2. CDR3 length: 14 amino acids. Germline V gene sequence: CDR1 LGHDT, CDR2 YNNKEL (reference sequence). CDR3 sequence reads: CASVQAGGPYEQYF. The CDR3 nucleotides are TGTGCCAGCGTTCAAGCGGGGGGGCCCTATGAGCAGTACTTC.

CDR3 amino acids: CATSDLLAGECVSKNSPLHF. The CDR3, as DNA: TGTGCCACCAGTGATTTGCTGGCAGGGGAATGTGTGTCGAAGAATTCACCCCTCCACTTT. The chain employs TRBV24-1 and TRBJ1-6, with D perhaps TRBD1 (6 bases). CDR1 KGHDR and CDR2 SFDVKD come from the germline V gene. The V and J ends lost 0 bases and 7 bases respectively, with 24 bases between them. This CDR3 region has 20 residues.

This clonotype was observed many times. The chain carries TRBV28 and TRBJ2-5, with 7 bases aligning to TRBD1. V lost 6 bases to trimming and J lost 2 bases; unmatched junction nucleotides: 6. Germline V CDR1 and CDR2: MDHEN, SYDVKM. CDR3 length: 14 residues. CDR3 coding DNA: TGTGCCAGCAGCCGTGGGGACAGTCAAGAGACCCAGTACTTC. It codes for CASSRGDSQETQYF.

V gene TRBV4-1 combines with J gene TRBJ1-2; D not certain. Per germline, CDR1 MGHRA and CDR2 YSYEKL. The CDR3 totals 14 residues. Trimming pared 3 bases from V and 6 bases from J, leaving 14 bases between. The CDR3 protein is CASSHADDGHGYTF. CDR3 sequence (DNA): TGCGCCAGCAGCCATGCTGATGACGGGCATGGCTACACCTTC.

In its sample, this clonotype was seen a few times. The V and J genes are TRBV5-5 and TRBJ2-3; D may be TRBD1 or TRBD2 (5 bases each). This CDR3 comprises 14 residues. Trimming removed 0 bases from V and 6 bases from J, with 11 bases in between. Germline V gives CDR1 SGHKS, CDR2 YYEKEE (reference sequence). As DNA, the CDR3 is TGTGCCAGCAGCTTGGTCTGGGACGGTGATACGCAGTATTTT. Translation gives CASSLVWDGDTQYF.

In its sample, this clonotype was seen a few times. This chain uses TRBV6-2 or TRBV6-3 with TRBJ2-5, with 10 bases matching TRBD2. Trimming at V came to 4 bases and at J to 4 bases, leaving 6 bases not matched to a gene. Germline V lookup: CDR1 MNHEY, CDR2 SVGEGT. CDR3 length: 15 residues. This CDR3 is CASSLRASGRETQYF. In nucleotides, the CDR3 is TGTGCCAGCAGTTTGCGGGCTAGCGGGAGAGAGACCCAGTACTTC.

The sample holds a few counts of this clonotype. The DNA for the CDR3 is TGCGCCAGCAGGGAAGCATCAGGGGTAGGTTACGAGCAGTACTTC. This gives the protein CASREASGVGYEQYF. The chain employs TRBV4-1 and TRBJ2-7, with a tentative D call TRBD1 (6 bases). This CDR3 contains 15 residues. V was clipped by 6 bases and J by 4 bases, with 19 bases between them. The V gene's germline CDR1 is MGHRA and CDR2 YSYEKL.

This clonotype was observed a few times. This chain joins TRBV4-1 and TRBJ2-1, with 8 bases matching TRBD1. After removal of 3 bases from V and 5 bases from J, the junction contained 3 bases not matched to a gene. Germline lookup yields CDR1 MGHRA and CDR2 YSYEKL. The CDR3 sequence is 14 residues long. The CDR3 loop reads CASSHGTGDNEQFF. In DNA form, the CDR3 reads TGCGCCAGCAGCCACGGGACAGGAGACAATGAGCAGTTCTTC.

This chain connects TRBV29-1 to TRBJ1-1; weak D call: TRBD1 (5 bases). CDR3 length: 14 amino acids. Trimming pared 4 bases from V and 1 base from J, leaving 13 bases between. CDR1 and CDR2 from the germline V gene are SQVTM and ANQGSEA. Here the CDR3 DNA reads TGCAGCGTTGTAGGGGCCTCATGGAACACTGAAGCTTTCTTT. Its translation is CSVVGASWNTEAFF.

CDR3 DNA: TGTGCCAGCAGCTCTGGACAGTGGGTTAATCAGCCCCAGCATTTT. Amino acid sequence: CASSSGQWVNQPQHF. This chain connects TRBV6-2 or TRBV6-3 to TRBJ1-5; perhaps TRBD1 as D (6 bases). Germline assignment: CDR1 MNHEY and CDR2 SVGEGT. This CDR3 is 15 amino acids long. Trimming removed 6 bases at V and 4 bases at J, with 16 bases between.

This clonotype appeared a few times. This chain joins TRBV7-2 and TRBJ1-1, with a possible D match to TRBD1 (5 bases). The CDR3 runs to 14 residues. V was cut by 3 bases and J by 7 bases, with 15 bases left in between. Germline V lookup: CDR1 SGHTA, CDR2 FQGNSA. The CDR3 loop reads CASSLRIRGGEAFF. The CDR3 nucleotides read TGTGCCAGCAGCTTGAGGATTCGGGGCGGTGAAGCTTTCTTT.

This clonotype occurred many times. V is TRBV3-1 and J is TRBJ1-6; no definite D call. The V end lost 2 bases, the J end lost 7 bases, and 15 bases lay between the germline ends. CDR1 and CDR2 (germline): LGHDT, YNNKEL (reference sequence). The CDR3 spans 16 residues. The CDR3 region has the DNA TGTGCCAGCAGCCAACAAGCGGCGAGCGGGAATTCACCCCTCCACTTT. Amino acid sequence: CASSQQAASGNSPLHF.

This clonotype was recorded many times. This chain uses TRBV4-1 with TRBJ2-3; 8 bases are shared with TRBD2. The CDR3 is 17 amino acids. The ends lost 0 bases at V and 3 bases at J; junction bases unmatched: 8. The germline CDR1 and CDR2 sequences are MGHRA and YSYEKL. The CDR3 is CASSQDPTSAGTDTQYF. The CDR3 nucleotides read TGCGCCAGCAGCCAAGATCCGACTAGCGCGGGAACAGATACGCAGTATTTT.

This clonotype came up many times. The chain joins TRBV3-1 to TRBJ2-1, with D perhaps TRBD2 (5 bases). The CDR3 runs 13 residues. The germline V and J ends were trimmed by 3 bases and 6 bases, with 9 bases remaining between them. CDR1 is LGHDT and CDR2 is YNNKEL in the germline V gene (reference sequence). CDR3 in amino acids: CASSQSGLNEQFF. CDR3 in DNA: TGTGCCAGCAGCCAGAGCGGCCTCAATGAGCAGTTCTTC.

V is TRBV30 and J is TRBJ1-1; D gene uncertain. V gave up 1 base and J gave up 4 bases, with 16 bases separating them. CDR3 length: 15 amino acids. Germline lookup yields CDR1 GTSNPN and CDR2 SVGIG (reference sequence). The DNA of the CDR3 is TGTGCCTGGAGTGATGCTCCTAGACCGGGCACTGAAGCTTTCTTT. This encodes CAWSDAPRPGTEAFF.

The sample holds many counts of this clonotype. This chain uses TRBV20-1 with TRBJ2-3; D gene uncertain. In germline, CDR1 is DFQATT, CDR2 SNEGSKA (reference sequence). The CDR3 extends over 13 amino acids. V lost 1 base and J 2 bases, leaving 7 bases between the germline ends. CDR3 protein: CSARGLVTDTQYF. The CDR3 DNA sequence: TGCAGTGCTAGAGGACTGGTCACAGATACGCAGTATTTT.

The rearrangement uses TRBV20-1 and TRBJ1-3, with D possibly being TRBD1 (5 bases). The germline gives CDR1 DFQATT, CDR2 SNEGSKA (reference sequence). The CDR3 spans 13 residues. Trimming took 5 bases from V and 4 from J, leaving 12 bases between them. The CDR3 DNA sequence: TGCAGTGCTGGTGGGGGTACCGGAAACACCATATATTTT. This encodes CSAGGGTGNTIYF.

V usage is TRBV28 and J usage is TRBJ2-3; 12 bases are shared with TRBD2. The trim removed 0 bases at V and 7 bases at J, leaving 5 bases unmatched. This CDR3 contains 16 residues. Germline V gene data show CDR1 as MDHEN and CDR2 as SYDVKM. CDR3 amino acids: CASSLWTSGSRNTQYF. In DNA form, the CDR3 reads TGTGCCAGCAGTTTATGGACTAGCGGGAGTCGGAATACGCAGTATTTT.